These T cell receptor beta chains were read from a single sample in a study of cytomegalovirus exposure and HLA in healthy donors. Some clones are missing from TCRdb's copy, which holds only in-frame ones; the method was immunoSEQ multiplex PCR. Recorded for this sample: tens of thousands of clones. Sequencing used PBMCs. Source of these receptors: a woman aged 30 to 39 in good health and CMV-seropositive. The CDR3 runs from the conserved cysteine through the conserved F or W. The D gene is left open where the match is weak.

D	J	V	DNA	CDR3
-	TRBJ2-2	TRBV29-1	TGCAGCGTCGCCTACAGTAACACCGGGGAGCTGTTTTTT	CSVAYSNTGELFF
TRBD1	TRBJ1-1	TRBV30	TGTGCCTGGAACACCGGACAGGGACCTTATGAAGCTTTCTTT	CAWNTGQGPYEAFF
-	TRBJ1-2	TRBV2	TGTGCCAGCAAGGACGACAGCTATGGCTACACCTTC	CASKDDSYGYTF
TRBD1	TRBJ1-2	TRBV29-1	TGCAGCGTTTATTTCCCGACAGGGGTAGACTATGGCTACACCTTC	CSVYFPTGVDYGYTF
TRBD1	TRBJ1-1	TRBV11-2	TGTGCCAGCAGTTACAGGGGTATGAACACTGAAGCTTTCTTT	CASSYRGMNTEAFF
-	TRBJ1-4	TRBV19	TGTGCCAGTAGTAGGGGGCGTGTAACTAATGAAAAACTGTTTTTT	CASSRGRVTNEKLFF
TRBD2	TRBJ2-1	TRBV2	TGTGCCAGCATCCCTTTCCTCAGCGGGAGGGGGAATGAGCAGTTCTTC	CASIPFLSGRGNEQFF
-	TRBJ2-7	TRBV6-5	TGTGCCAGCAGTTCTCGGACACCGACCTACGAGCAGTACTTC	CASSSRTPTYEQYF
-	TRBJ2-1	TRBV5-1	TGCGCCAGCAGCTTGGGGCGGTCTGAACCCTACAATGAGCAGTTCTTC	CASSLGRSEPYNEQFF
TRBD2	TRBJ2-7	TRBV2	TGTGCCAGCAGCACCGGGACTAGCGTCTACGAGCAGTACTTC	CASSTGTSVYEQYF
-	TRBJ2-3	TRBV7-3	TGTGCCAGCAGCTCGGAGACTAGTACAGATACGCAGTATTTT	CASSSETSTDTQYF
-	TRBJ2-3	TRBV19	TGTGCCAGTAGCTCAGAGTTCATAGCAAATACGCAGTATTTT	CASSSEFIANTQYF
TRBD1	TRBJ1-1	TRBV4-1	TGCGCCAGCAGCCACGGGACAGTGAGGACTGAAGCTTTCTTT	CASSHGTVRTEAFF
TRBD2	TRBJ2-7	TRBV9	TGTGCCAGCAGCCCCAGGACTAGCGGACACTACGAGCAGTACTTC	CASSPRTSGHYEQYF
TRBD2	TRBJ2-2	TRBV30	TGTGCCTGGAGTGGGGTAGCGGGAGACCCTAACACCGGGGAGCTGTTTTTT	CAWSGVAGDPNTGELFF
-	TRBJ2-4	TRBV27	TGTGCCAGCAGAGACAGGCCTCTTAACATTCAGTACTTC	CASRDRPLNIQYF
-	TRBJ2-5	TRBV1	TGCACCACACAGTCTCAAGAGACCCAGTACTTC	CTTQSQETQYF
TRBD1	TRBJ1-1	TRBV6-6	TGTGCCAGCAGTTACCCCGGGACAGGGGTCGCCGAGGCTTTCTTT	CASSYPGTGVAEAFF
-	TRBJ2-5	TRBV19	TGTGCCAGTAGTCCCCGTAGGGGGGGCGGGGAGACCCAGTACTTC	CASSPRRGGGETQYF
-	TRBJ2-6	TRBV13	TGTGCCAGCAGCCCAGATTACTCTGGGGCCAACGTCCTGACTTTC	CASSPDYSGANVLTF
TRBD2	TRBJ2-1	TRBV19	TGTGCCAGTAGTATAGGGGTGGGGGGGTTTGATGAGCAGTTCTTC	CASSIGVGGFDEQFF
TRBD2	TRBJ2-3	TRBV4-1	TGCGCCAGCAGCCCCAATCTTCGGAGGACTAGGAGTACAGATACGCAGTATTTT	CASSPNLRRTRSTDTQYF